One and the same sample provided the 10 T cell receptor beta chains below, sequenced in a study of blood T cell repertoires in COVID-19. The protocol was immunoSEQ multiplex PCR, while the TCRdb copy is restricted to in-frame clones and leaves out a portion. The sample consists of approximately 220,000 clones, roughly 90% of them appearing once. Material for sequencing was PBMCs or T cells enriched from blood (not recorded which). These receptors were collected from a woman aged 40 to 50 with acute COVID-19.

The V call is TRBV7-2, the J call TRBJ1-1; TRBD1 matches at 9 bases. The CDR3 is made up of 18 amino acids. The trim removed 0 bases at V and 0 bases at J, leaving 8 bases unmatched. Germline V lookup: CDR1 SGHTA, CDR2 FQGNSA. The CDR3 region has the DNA TGTGCCAGCAGCTTAGCTCCGGGACAGGGATCTATGAACACTGAAGCTTTCTTT. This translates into CASSLAPGQGSMNTEAFF.

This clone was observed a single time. CDR3 region: CASSLNGAGTEAFF. The CDR3 DNA is TGTGCCAGCAGCTTAAATGGGGCCGGCACTGAAGCTTTCTTT. The V gene is TRBV11-2, the J gene TRBJ1-1; TRBD1 might be the D (5 bases). The CDR3 spans 14 residues. The germline V gene encodes CDR1 SGHAT and CDR2 FQNNGV. Deletions cut 2 bases from V and 4 bases from J, with 11 bases between.

Here the CDR3 DNA reads TGTGCCAGCAGCTTAGAAGGGGCGCAAGGAAACACCATATATTTT. It specifies CASSLEGAQGNTIYF. The V gene is TRBV7-9, the J gene TRBJ1-3; possible D gene TRBD1, 5 bases. Trimming removed 1 base from V and 4 bases from J, with 11 bases in between. CDR1 is SEHNR and CDR2 is FQNEAQ in the germline V gene (reference sequence). The CDR3 runs to 15 residues.

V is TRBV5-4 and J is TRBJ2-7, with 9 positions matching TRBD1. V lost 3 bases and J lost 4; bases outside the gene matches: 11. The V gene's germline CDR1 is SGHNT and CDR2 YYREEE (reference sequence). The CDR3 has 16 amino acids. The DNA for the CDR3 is TGTGCCAGCAGCTCGAGAACGACAGGGGGAATTTACGAGCAGTACTTC. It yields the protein CASSSRTTGGIYEQYF.

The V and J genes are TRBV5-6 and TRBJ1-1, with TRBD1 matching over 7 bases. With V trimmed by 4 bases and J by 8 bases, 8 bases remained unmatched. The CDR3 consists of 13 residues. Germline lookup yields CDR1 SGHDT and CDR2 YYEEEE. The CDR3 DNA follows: TGTGCCAGCAGCCGTCGACAGGGCCTGGAAGCTTTCTTT. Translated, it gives CASSRRQGLEAFF.

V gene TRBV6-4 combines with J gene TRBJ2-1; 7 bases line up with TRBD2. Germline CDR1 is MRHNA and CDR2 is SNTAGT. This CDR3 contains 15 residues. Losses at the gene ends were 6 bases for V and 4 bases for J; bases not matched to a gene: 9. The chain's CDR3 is CASSLSAGPYNEQFF. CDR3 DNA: TGTGCCAGCAGCCTCTCAGCGGGGCCTTACAATGAGCAGTTCTTC.

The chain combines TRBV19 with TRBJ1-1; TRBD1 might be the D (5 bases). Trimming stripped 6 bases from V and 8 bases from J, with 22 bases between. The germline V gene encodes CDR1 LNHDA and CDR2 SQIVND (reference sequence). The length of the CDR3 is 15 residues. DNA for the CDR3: TGTGCCAGTAGAAAGCAAGGACAATTCGGAGCCGAAGCTTTCTTT. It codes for CASRKQGQFGAEAFF.

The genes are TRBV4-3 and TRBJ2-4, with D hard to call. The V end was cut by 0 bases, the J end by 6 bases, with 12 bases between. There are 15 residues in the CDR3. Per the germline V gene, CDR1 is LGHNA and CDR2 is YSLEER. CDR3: CASSQEGRMGNIQYF. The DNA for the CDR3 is TGCGCCAGCAGCCAAGAGGGCAGGATGGGAAACATTCAGTACTTC.

CDR3 DNA: TGTGCCAGCGGCCAAGGGGGGGGCAGGGCTGAAGCTTTCTTT. Translation: CASGQGGGRAEAFF. The chain has TRBV6-5 and TRBJ1-1; possibly TRBD1 for D (6 bases). The V and J ends lost 8 bases and 6 bases respectively, with 19 bases between them. The CDR3 spans 14 residues. Germline V gives CDR1 MNHEY, CDR2 SVGAGI.

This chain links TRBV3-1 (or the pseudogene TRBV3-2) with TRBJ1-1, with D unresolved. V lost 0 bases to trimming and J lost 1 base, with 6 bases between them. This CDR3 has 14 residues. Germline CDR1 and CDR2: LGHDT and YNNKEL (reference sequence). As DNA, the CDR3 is TGTGCCAGCAGCCAAGAAAACAGGAACACTGAAGCTTTCTTT. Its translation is CASSQENRNTEAFF.